The sequence of this TCR beta chain was determined in a study of Ad26.COV2.S vaccination and SARS-CoV-2 variants. Regarding this clone: The antigen is not known.

Whole-study findings and limits: The TCR breadth and depth analyses may have produced an underestimate of total T cell responses.

Regarding treatment: roughly 19 received Ad26.COV2.S at low or high dose, single or two shots; 5 received placebo; per-sample allocation not given. On day 63 after the first injection, vaccine and placebo recipients gave samples. Produced via immunoSEQ multiplex PCR; TCRdb's table is partial and in-frame only. There are 200,000 to 250,000 clones in the sample; roughly 90% occur only once, and about 10% lies in the top ten. CDR1 and CDR2 (germline): SEHNR, FQNEAQ (reference sequence). This CDR3 has 12 residues. V gave up 5 bases and J gave up 5 bases, with 10 bases separating them. This sequence joins TRBV7-9 and TRBJ2-7; weak D call: TRBD1 (6 bases). This clonotype was obtained from a person between 18 and 59 years old who received the Ad26.COV2.S COVID-19 vaccine or a placebo. The specimen comprised peripheral blood, sampled in a trial of Ad26.COV2.S vaccine versus placebo. As DNA, the CDR3 is TGTGCCAGCAGCCCCCAGGGGAACGAGCAGTACTTC. Translated, it gives CASSPQGNEQYF. Based on the CDR3 plus reference TRBV7-9 and TRBJ2-7, the full variable domain is DTGVSQNPRHKITKRGQNVTFRCDPISEHNRLYWYRQTLGQGPEFLTYFQNEAQLEKSRLLSDRFSAERPKGSFSTLEIQRTEQGDSAMYLCASSPQGNEQYFGPGTRLTVT.